These 22 T cell receptor beta chains originate from one sample sequenced in a study of T cells after yellow fever vaccination. MiXCR, run by TCRdb on the 5' RACE reads, gives a single entry per CDR3 protein. The data hold 140,000 to 150,000 distinct CDR3 sequences, with more than 6.5% observed a single time. The specimen was CD4+ T cells sorted from PBMCs, collected 10 days after the yellow fever booster vaccination. All receptors derive from a man aged 25-40 years who received the YFV17D yellow fever vaccine.

In this sample, this clonotype turned up many times. V is TRBV20-1 and J is TRBJ2-1; 9 nucleotides align to TRBD2. The CDR3 spans 15 residues. Germline trimming cut 2 bases from V and 3 bases from J; bases unmatched to any gene: 5. Germline-derived CDR1 and CDR2 are DFQATT and SNEGSKA (reference sequence). The CDR3 region is CSARIRGRDYNEQFF. DNA for the CDR3: TGCAGTGCTAGAATCCGCGGGAGGGACTACAATGAGCAGTTCTTC.

V usage is TRBV2 and J usage is TRBJ1-2; D is perhaps TRBD1 (5 bases). Trimming removed 2 bases from V and 4 bases from J, with 8 bases in between. The CDR3 has 13 residues. The V gene's germline CDR1 is SNHLY and CDR2 FYNNEI. The CDR3 sequence is CASSELGLYGYTF. The DNA for the CDR3 is TGTGCCAGCAGTGAATTGGGGCTCTATGGCTACACCTTC. The variable domain in full, with the rest retrieved from reference TRBV2 and TRBJ1-2, is EPEVTQTPSHQVTQMGQEVILRCVPISNHLYFYWYRQILGQKVEFLVSFYNNEISEKSEIFDDQFSVERPDGSNFTLKIRSTKLEDSAMYFCASSELGLYGYTFGSGTRLTVV.

This clonotype came up many times. The chain links TRBV20-1 to TRBJ2-7; D tentatively reads TRBD1 or TRBD2 (5 bases each). CDR3 size: 14 residues. Trimming took 3 bases from V and 2 from J, leaving 14 bases between them. Germline lookup yields CDR1 DFQATT and CDR2 SNEGSKA (reference sequence). CDR3 residues: CSASFGTGPYEQYF. CDR3 DNA sequence: TGCAGTGCTAGTTTCGGGACGGGCCCCTACGAGCAGTACTTC.

This clonotype was observed at least ten times. This sequence joins TRBV6-5 and TRBJ2-1; 12 bases match TRBD2. V trimming: 6 bases; J trimming: 15 bases; junction bases outside the gene matches: 15. This CDR3 has 15 residues. Per the germline V gene, CDR1 is MNHEY and CDR2 is SVGAGI. CDR3 nucleotide sequence: TGTGCCAGCAGACTCGACCCGACTAGCGGGAGCCTTTGGTTCTTC. Its protein is CASRLDPTSGSLWFF.

This clonotype was recorded many times. The chain carries TRBV7-2 and TRBJ2-5, with D perhaps matching TRBD2 (5 bases). This CDR3 is 13 amino acids long. Germline CDR1 is SGHTA and CDR2 is FQGNSA. Trimming took off 5 bases at V and 4 bases at J, with 11 bases between the two ends. CDR3 residues: CASSLRRSETQYF. CDR3 bases: TGTGCCAGCAGCCTCCGGAGGTCAGAGACCCAGTACTTC.

Concerning this clonotype: Possible read error: a much larger clone is one base away. The CDR3 carries no conserved terminal phenylalanine or tryptophan, so it likely arises from a read error. The chain employs TRBV10-3 and TRBJ1-5; tentatively, D is TRBD1 (6 bases). CDR1 and CDR2 from the germline V gene are ENHRY and SYGVKD. This CDR3 has 14 residues. Trimming pared 3 bases from V and 0 bases from J, leaving 6 bases between. The CDR3 sequence is CAISEQGSNQPQHL. In DNA, the CDR3 is TGTGCCATCAGTGAACAGGGTAGCAATCAGCCCCAGCATCTT.

A few counts support this clonotype. This chain uses TRBV23-1 with TRBJ2-4; D possibly uses TRBD1 or TRBD2 (5 bases each). TRBV23-1 is recorded as an ORF, its role being uncertain. Trimming cost V 6 bases and J 1 base, with 13 bases left between them. There are 15 residues in the CDR3. CDR3 loop: CASSDWDAAKNIQYF. In DNA, the CDR3 is TGCGCCAGCAGCGATTGGGACGCCGCCAAAAACATTCAGTACTTC.

The chain joins TRBV7-9 to TRBJ2-7; D call uncertain. The germline V gene encodes CDR1 SEHNR and CDR2 FQNEAQ (reference sequence). V shed 0 bases and J shed 4 bases, with 4 bases lying between them. CDR3 length: 12 amino acids. The CDR3 DNA sequence: TGTGCCAGCAGCTTAGCGCGGTACGAGCAGTACTTC. It specifies CASSLARYEQYF.

This clonotype came up many times. V gene TRBV6-2 or TRBV6-3 combines with J gene TRBJ2-2; no firm D call. Trimming cost V 7 bases and J 5 bases, with 20 bases left between them. This CDR3 is built from 16 residues. Germline V gives CDR1 MNHEY, CDR2 SVGEGT. The CDR3 sequence is CASKTLPEHKTGELFF. The DNA of the CDR3 is TGTGCCAGCAAAACACTTCCAGAACATAAGACCGGGGAGCTGTTTTTT.

The CDR3 DNA sequence: TGTGCCAGCAGCTTGGCCATCGGGGGCAAGACCTACGAGCAGTACTTC. It yields the protein CASSLAIGGKTYEQYF. V gene TRBV5-5 combines with J gene TRBJ2-7; D may be TRBD1 or TRBD2 (6 bases each). The CDR3 is 16 amino acids. The V end was cut by 0 bases, the J end by 2 bases, with 15 bases between. In germline, CDR1 is SGHKS, CDR2 YYEKEE (reference sequence).

This clonotype was seen repeatedly, ten times or more. The CDR3 DNA reads TGCAGTGCTAGCGGGTGGGGGGCAGATACGCAGTATTTT. It codes for CSASGWGADTQYF. The V call is TRBV20-1, the J call TRBJ2-3, with D possibly matching TRBD2 (6 bases). Trimming stripped 3 bases from V and 4 bases from J, with 11 bases between. CDR1 and CDR2 from the germline V gene are DFQATT and SNEGSKA (reference sequence). The CDR3 spans 13 residues.

This clonotype has only a few counts. The chain employs TRBV12-3 or TRBV12-4 and TRBJ1-6; D is possibly TRBD1 (5 bases). V gave up 7 bases and J gave up 0 bases, with 13 bases separating them. The CDR3 is made up of 16 amino acids. The CDR3 here is CASIGTGGSYNSPLHF. In DNA, the CDR3 is TGTGCCAGCATCGGGACTGGCGGCTCCTATAATTCACCCCTCCACTTT.

This clonotype was recorded many times. This chain connects TRBV5-1 to TRBJ2-3; 11 positions agree with TRBD2. The V segment lost 6 bases and the J segment 0 bases; nucleotides outside the gene matches: 6. The CDR3 is 16 amino acids. CDR1 is SGHRS, CDR2 YFSETQ, per germline. The CDR3 sequence: CASTHPSGGSTDTQYF. The CDR3 DNA sequence: TGCGCCAGCACCCACCCTAGCGGGGGGAGCACAGATACGCAGTATTTT.

In its sample, this clonotype was seen many times. The chain is built from TRBV18 and TRBJ2-1; TRBD2 matches 9 bases. The length of the CDR3 is 14 residues. With V trimmed by 8 bases and J by 0 bases, 2 bases remained unmatched. From germline, CDR1 is KGHSH and CDR2 LQKENI. Written as DNA, the CDR3 is TGTGCCAGCAATAGCGGGAGCTCCTACAATGAGCAGTTCTTC. Protein: CASNSGSSYNEQFF. Full variable domain (missing parts from reference TRBV18 and TRBJ2-1): NAGVMQNPRHLVRRRGQEARLRCSPMKGHSHVYWYRQLPEEGLKFMVYLQKENIIDESGMPKERFSAEFPKEGPSILRIQQVVRGDSAAYFCASNSGSSYNEQFFGPGTRLTVL.

The chain uses TRBV11-2 and TRBJ2-3; no clear D gene. Trimming stripped 7 bases from V and 5 bases from J, with 16 bases between. This CDR3 contains 14 residues. Germline loops: CDR1 SGHAT, CDR2 FQNNGV. The CDR3 loop reads CASMGAEPGDTQYF. In DNA, the CDR3 is TGTGCCAGCATGGGCGCGGAGCCCGGAGATACGCAGTATTTT.

In this sample, this clonotype turned up a few times. The V and J genes are TRBV28 and TRBJ2-2; 9 positions match TRBD2. Germline-derived CDR1 and CDR2 are MDHEN and SYDVKM. Trimming cost V 5 bases and J 4 bases; bases outside gene matches: 8. This CDR3 contains 16 residues. The CDR3 protein is CASSLIAGVGTGELFF. CDR3 coding DNA: TGTGCCAGCAGTCTTATAGCGGGAGTAGGCACCGGGGAGCTGTTTTTT.

This clonotype occurred many times. The rearrangement links TRBV2 to TRBJ2-1; the match to TRBD2 covers 7 bases. CDR3 size: 13 residues. V dropped 9 bases and J dropped 0; count of bases not matched to a gene: 2. Germline V lookup: CDR1 SNHLY, CDR2 FYNNEI. Here the CDR3 DNA reads TGTGCCAGACGCGGGAGCTCCTACAATGAGCAGTTCTTC. Its protein is CARRGSSYNEQFF.

The gene calls are TRBV20-1 and TRBJ2-2; 11 nucleotides align to TRBD1. Trimming at V came to 6 bases and at J to 7 bases, leaving 7 bases not matched to a gene. This CDR3 has 14 amino acids. The germline V gene encodes CDR1 DFQATT and CDR2 SNEGSKA (reference sequence). The CDR3 loop reads CSATGQGVIGELFF. DNA of the CDR3: TGCAGTGCAACGGGACAGGGGGTAATCGGGGAGCTGTTTTTT.

This clonotype was seen ten or more times. The chain employs TRBV11-2 and TRBJ2-2; D call uncertain. The germline CDR1 and CDR2 sequences are SGHAT and FQNNGV. V was cut by 1 base and J by 6 bases, with 6 bases left in between. The CDR3 is 13 residues long. The CDR3 is CASSLGGAGELFF. The CDR3, as DNA: TGTGCCAGCAGCTTAGGAGGAGCCGGGGAGCTGTTTTTT.

This clonotype was counted many times. J is TRBJ2-1 and V is TRBV19, with D maybe TRBD2 (6 bases). V was trimmed by 6 bases and J by 2 bases, leaving 14 bases between them. The CDR3 is 15 residues long. Germline V gene data show CDR1 as LNHDA and CDR2 as SQIVND (reference sequence). The CDR3 is CASRIAGNTYNEQFF. As DNA, the CDR3 is TGTGCCAGTAGGATTGCGGGAAACACCTACAATGAGCAGTTCTTC.

This chain joins TRBV19 and TRBJ1-1, with 8 bases identical to TRBD1. This CDR3 has 16 residues. Looked up from germline, CDR1 is LNHDA and CDR2 is SQIVND (reference sequence). Trimming took 7 bases from V and 0 from J; bases not matched to a gene: 10. The CDR3 DNA reads as TGTGCCAGTAAGTTCCAGGGGGCTACAATGAACACTGAAGCTTTCTTT. Residues: CASKFQGATMNTEAFF.

This clonotype was counted only a few times. This chain connects TRBV19 to TRBJ1-1; D is uncertain. The germline V gene encodes CDR1 LNHDA and CDR2 SQIVND (reference sequence). The CDR3 spans 14 residues. Trimming left V 5 bases short and J 0 bases short, with 10 bases between. The CDR3 coding sequence is TGTGCCAGTAGTTGGATTTCGATGAACACTGAAGCTTTCTTT. It codes for CASSWISMNTEAFF.